This T cell receptor beta chain was captured in a study of shared clonotypes between healthy human individuals. Data came from immunoSEQ multiplex PCR; TCRdb stores just in-frame clones and leaves some out. The sample carries more than 1 million clones, 75% to 80% recorded once. J gave up 5 bases and V 0 bases, and 7 bases lay outside the gene matches. The CDR3 has 16 residues. The germline V gene encodes CDR1 LGHNA and CDR2 YSLEER. A CD45RA-negative memory subset and a CD45RA+ naive subset were separated from the CD4+ cells. This clonotype originated in a man between 18 and 29 years old in good health. Some clones in this sample may be carry-over from other donors' samples. Sequenced material: memory CD4+ T cells from PBMCs. The subset was: CD45RA-negative fraction. The V and J genes are TRBV4-3 and TRBJ1-1, with 9 nucleotides matching TRBD1. CDR3 residues: CASSQETGQGGTEAFF. CDR3 DNA sequence: TGCGCCAGCAGCCAAGAGACGGGACAGGGTGGAACTGAAGCTTTCTTT.